These 28 T cell receptor beta chains came from one sample sequenced in a study of CD8+CD57+ T cells in acquired aplastic anemia. An expansion of CD8+CD57+ cells by flow cytometry had been shown in patients chosen for sequencing. Genomic DNA, serving as template, underwent TCR beta VDJ and CDR3 profiling. Each CDR3 protein is one row after TCRdb ran MiXCR on the reads. The data contain under 350,000 distinct CDR3 sequences, approximately 60% of them singletons. The material sequenced was sorted CD4+, CD8+, or CD8+CD57+ T cells (not recorded which) from PBMCs. The receptors here all came from a human donor with aplastic anemia.

V usage is TRBV20-1 and J usage is TRBJ1-1; D not certain. Germline CDR1 DFQATT, CDR2 SNEGSKA (reference sequence). The CDR3 runs to 14 residues. The V gene lost 2 bases and the J gene lost 1 base, with 11 bases spanning the gap. CDR3 DNA sequence: TGCAGTGCTAGAACGGAGAACAGGAACACTGAAGCTTTCTTT. This sequence encodes CSARTENRNTEAFF.

The chain uses TRBV18 and TRBJ2-2; 7 bases match TRBD1. The CDR3 extends over 15 amino acids. Per the germline V gene, CDR1 is KGHSH and CDR2 is LQKENI. The junction had 4 bases not matched to a gene; V was cut back by 2 bases and J by 4 bases. This chain's CDR3 is CASSPGTALTGELFF. The CDR3 region has the DNA TGTGCCAGCTCACCAGGGACAGCCCTCACCGGGGAGCTGTTTTTT.

V and J are TRBV7-2 and TRBJ1-1; D is uncertain. Germline V CDR1 and CDR2: SGHTA, FQGNSA. V was cut by 6 bases and J by 4 bases, with 9 bases left in between. The CDR3 has 12 residues. DNA for the CDR3: TGTGCCAGCAGGGGTGTCTTCACTGAAGCTTTCTTT. It encodes CASRGVFTEAFF.

The sample holds many counts of this clonotype. This sequence joins TRBV20-1 and TRBJ2-1; tentatively, D is TRBD1 or TRBD2 (5 bases each). There are 12 residues in the CDR3. V was clipped by 5 bases and J by 7 bases, with 12 bases between them. Germline V gene sequence: CDR1 DFQATT, CDR2 SNEGSKA (reference sequence). CDR3 sequence: CSAWDQVNEQFF. CDR3 in DNA: TGCAGTGCTTGGGACCAGGTGAATGAGCAGTTCTTC.

This rearrangement joins TRBV5-1 to TRBJ2-7, with TRBD2 as a possible D gene (6 bases). V was clipped by 4 bases and J by 6 bases, with 11 bases between them. Germline V gene data show CDR1 as SGHRS and CDR2 as YFSETQ. There are 12 residues in the CDR3. DNA of the CDR3: TGCGCCAGCAGCCCTCGCGGGGCCGAGCAGTACTTC. Protein sequence: CASSPRGAEQYF.

DNA of the CDR3: TGTGCCAGCAGTTTAACTTACCGCATGTTGGACACTGAAGCTTTCTTT. Protein: CASSLTYRMLDTEAFF. The V call is TRBV12-3 or TRBV12-4, the J call TRBJ1-1, with D unclear. Deletions cut 2 bases from V and 3 bases from J, with 16 bases between. CDR3 length: 16 amino acids.

The sample holds many counts of this clonotype. J is TRBJ2-7 and V is TRBV11-2; D call uncertain. The V gene lost 5 bases and the J gene lost 3 bases, with 8 bases spanning the gap. From germline, CDR1 is SGHAT and CDR2 FQNNGV. The CDR3 runs 12 residues. CDR3 sequence reads: CASSRMGYEQYF. The CDR3 DNA sequence: TGTGCCAGCAGCCGAATGGGCTACGAGCAGTACTTC. Complete variable domain (other parts from reference TRBV11-2 and TRBJ2-7): EAGVAQSPRYKIIEKRQSVAFWCNPISGHATLYWYQQILGQGPKLLIQFQNNGVVDDSQLPKDRFSAERLKGVDSTLKIQPAKLEDSAVYLCASSRMGYEQYFGPGTRLTVT.

This clonotype was seen more than once but under ten times. This chain joins TRBV7-9 and TRBJ2-3, with D uncertain. CDR1 and CDR2 from the germline V gene are SEHNR and FQNEAQ (reference sequence). V was clipped by 1 base and J by 1 base, with 6 bases between them. CDR3 length: 14 residues. The CDR3 nucleotides are TGTGCCAGCAGCTTAGGAACGGGCACAGATACGCAGTATTTT. Amino acids: CASSLGTGTDTQYF. Together with reference TRBV7-9 and TRBJ2-3, the CDR3 gives the full variable domain: DTGVSQNPRHKITKRGQNVTFRCDPISEHNRLYWYRQTLGQGPEFLTYFQNEAQLEKSRLLSDRFSAERPKGSFSTLEIQRTEQGDSAMYLCASSLGTGTDTQYFGPGTRLTVL.

This clonotype was detected only a few times. A much larger clone is a single base away; this may be a read error. The chain carries TRBV5-4 and TRBJ1-3; 9 nucleotides line up with TRBD1. Germline V gene lookup returns CDR1 SGHNT and CDR2 YYREEE (reference sequence). The V and J ends lost 3 bases and 1 base, in that order; junction bases with no gene match: 5. The CDR3 contains 16 residues. This chain's CDR3 is CASSSSGQGSGNTIYF. In nucleotides, the CDR3 is TGTGCCAGCAGCTCCTCGGGACAGGGTTCTGGAAACACCATATATTTT.

Only one count was recorded for this clonotype. CDR3 in amino acids: CASRRLAGNRAGTEAFF. DNA of the CDR3: TGTGCCAGCAGACGACTAGCGGGAAACAGGGCAGGGACTGAAGCTTTCTTT. V gene TRBV2 combines with J gene TRBJ1-1, with TRBD1 as a possible D gene (6 bases). V dropped 6 bases and J dropped 5 bases, with 25 bases sitting between them. Germline CDR1 reads SNHLY; CDR2 reads FYNNEI. The CDR3 has 17 residues.

This chain joins TRBV19 and TRBJ1-3; 9 nucleotides align to TRBD1. Per the germline V gene, CDR1 is LNHDA and CDR2 is SQIVND (reference sequence). V dropped 5 bases and J dropped 5; count of bases not matched to a gene: 7. The CDR3 has 15 residues. The CDR3 sequence is CASSLLQGARNTIYF. CDR3 bases: TGTGCCAGTAGTCTTCTACAGGGGGCTAGAAACACCATATATTTT.

This chain connects TRBV11-1 to TRBJ2-7; unclear D gene. With 1 base removed from V and 2 bases from J, the gap between germline ends came to 12 bases. Germline CDR1 is SGHAT and CDR2 is FQDESV (reference sequence). The CDR3 runs 15 residues. The CDR3 spells CASSLGRSGPYEQYF. The CDR3 coding sequence is TGTGCCAGCAGCTTAGGACGGTCAGGCCCCTACGAGCAGTACTTC.

The chain employs TRBV2 and TRBJ1-2, with D perhaps matching TRBD1 (6 bases). CDR1 is SNHLY and CDR2 is FYNNEI in the germline V gene. The CDR3 covers 16 residues. Deletions cut 4 bases from V and 5 bases from J, with 20 bases between. The DNA for the CDR3 is TGTGCCAGCAGTGCGACAGGCTTGGATCCCCGATATGGCTACACCTTC. This gives the protein CASSATGLDPRYGYTF.

The chain has TRBV2 and TRBJ2-5; no firm D call. V was cut by 9 bases and J by 5 bases, with 13 bases left in between. The CDR3 sequence is 12 residues long. CDR1 is SNHLY, CDR2 FYNNEI, per germline. CDR3 region: CARDTLGETQYF. The CDR3 DNA sequence: TGTGCCAGAGATACATTGGGGGAGACCCAGTACTTC. Looking up the rest from reference TRBV2 and TRBJ2-5 gives the full variable domain: EPEVTQTPSHQVTQMGQEVILRCVPISNHLYFYWYRQILGQKVEFLVSFYNNEISEKSEIFDDQFSVERPDGSNFTLKIRSTKLEDSAMYFCARDTLGETQYFGPGTRLLVL.

This clonotype was recorded at least ten times. This chain uses TRBV11-2 with TRBJ2-5, with D tentatively TRBD2 (6 bases). The CDR3 totals 14 residues. The V gene's germline CDR1 is SGHAT and CDR2 FQNNGV. The ends were cut back, 2 bases at V and 1 base at J, with 8 bases in the middle. The CDR3, as DNA: TGTGCCAGCAGCTTAAGTAGCGGCCAAGAGACCCAGTACTTC. This translates into CASSLSSGQETQYF.

The chain has TRBV7-9 and TRBJ1-1; D perhaps matches TRBD1 (6 bases). Germline values: CDR1 SEHNR, CDR2 FQNEAQ (reference sequence). This CDR3 comprises 13 residues. V lost 8 bases, J lost 4 bases, and 14 bases lay in between. The CDR3 DNA reads as TGTGCCAGCCGGGGGGGCGCGAGCACTGAAGCTTTCTTT. This codes for CASRGGASTEAFF.

V gene TRBV7-9 combines with J gene TRBJ2-5; D unclear. V gave up 6 bases and J gave up 2 bases, with 16 bases separating them. The V gene's germline CDR1 is SEHNR and CDR2 FQNEAQ (reference sequence). The CDR3 totals 15 residues. This CDR3 reads CASSEQESDQETQYF. The CDR3 DNA follows: TGTGCCAGCAGTGAACAAGAGTCGGATCAAGAGACCCAGTACTTC. Variable domain in full (rest from reference TRBV7-9 and TRBJ2-5): DTGVSQNPRHKITKRGQNVTFRCDPISEHNRLYWYRQTLGQGPEFLTYFQNEAQLEKSRLLSDRFSAERPKGSFSTLEIQRTEQGDSAMYLCASSEQESDQETQYFGPGTRLLVL.

The rearrangement joins TRBV20-1 to TRBJ2-5; 8 positions agree with TRBD1. Germline assignment: CDR1 DFQATT and CDR2 SNEGSKA (reference sequence). This CDR3 has 12 amino acids. DNA for the CDR3: TGCAGGGTGGGTGACAGGGGAGAGACCCAGTACTTC. It translates to CRVGDRGETQYF.

This chain joins TRBV10-3 and TRBJ2-2; 10 bases align to TRBD1. Germline V gene lookup returns CDR1 ENHRY and CDR2 SYGVKD. This CDR3 spans 15 amino acids. Trimming took 7 bases from V and 7 from J; bases not matched to a gene: 9. CDR3 in DNA: TGTGCCATCACGAGACAGGGGGCTGTAGGCGGGGAGCTGTTTTTT. Its translation: CAITRQGAVGGELFF.

The V gene is TRBV7-8, the J gene TRBJ2-7, with a possible D match to TRBD1 (6 bases). Germline CDR1 is SGHVS and CDR2 is FQNEAQ. The CDR3 totals 19 residues. The V and J ends lost 1 base and 4 bases respectively, with 26 bases between them. The CDR3, as DNA: TGTGCCAGCAGCTTAGGGAGAAACGTCGGTGCAGGGGCGCTATACGAGCAGTACTTC. Amino acid sequence: CASSLGRNVGAGALYEQYF. The whole variable domain, remainder taken from reference TRBV7-8 and TRBJ2-7, is GAGVSQSPRYKVAKRGQDVALRCDPISGHVSLFWYQQALGQGPEFLTYFQNEAQLDKSGLPSDRFFAERPEGSVSTLKIQRTQQEDSAVYLCASSLGRNVGAGALYEQYFGPGTRLTVT.

This clonotype was seen once. This rearrangement joins TRBV6-5 to TRBJ2-7; D unclear. Per germline, CDR1 MNHEY and CDR2 SVGAGI. The CDR3 extends over 12 amino acids. Trimming pared 6 bases from V and 3 bases from J, leaving 9 bases between. In DNA, the CDR3 is TGTGCCAGCAGATCAGCTAGCTACGAGCAGTACTTC. Protein sequence: CASRSASYEQYF.

As to this clonotype: An end of the junction differs from the germline gene, which may be a read error. The CDR3: CSVELVGGYGYAF. The CDR3 DNA follows: TGCAGCGTTGAATTAGTCGGAGGCTATGGCTACGCCTTC. The chain is built from TRBV29-1 and TRBJ1-2; D gene unclear. The CDR3 has 13 residues. Germline V gene lookup returns CDR1 SQVTM and CDR2 ANQGSEA.

At least ten counts were recorded for this clonotype. The chain uses TRBV6-2 or TRBV6-3 and TRBJ1-5; D gene unclear. The germline CDR1 and CDR2 sequences are MNHEY and SVGEGT. V was clipped by 0 bases and J by 0 bases, with 12 bases between them. CDR3 length equals 17 residues. CDR3 sequence (DNA): TGTGCCAGCAGTTACTCTCCGAAAGATTATAGCAATCAGCCCCAGCATTTT. This sequence encodes CASSYSPKDYSNQPQHF.

This clonotype was seen a few times. This sequence joins TRBV7-2 and TRBJ1-6; D is possibly TRBD1 (5 bases). Germline-derived CDR1 and CDR2 are SGHTA and FQGNSA. The CDR3 has 14 amino acids. The V gene lost 0 bases and the J gene lost 7 bases, with 7 bases spanning the gap. CDR3 residues: CASSLAAGNSPLHF. The CDR3 DNA follows: TGTGCCAGCAGCTTAGCGGCAGGGAATTCACCCCTCCACTTT.

To note about this clonotype: An end of the junction does not agree with germline; a read error may underlie this. The CDR3 is CASSIGQSYGQYF. CDR3 coding DNA: TGTGCCAGTAGTATAGGACAGTCCTACGGGCAGTACTTC. The gene calls are TRBV19 and TRBJ2-7; a weak D match, TRBD1 (5 bases). CDR3 length equals 13 residues. CDR1 is LNHDA and CDR2 is SQIVND in the germline V gene (reference sequence).

This chain links TRBV4-1 with TRBJ2-4; no clear D. Germline CDR1 and CDR2: MGHRA and YSYEKL. The CDR3 has 14 amino acids. V was clipped by 0 bases and J by 8 bases, with 11 bases between them. CDR3 protein: CASSQDGVADIQYF. For the CDR3, the DNA is TGCGCCAGCAGCCAAGATGGGGTCGCAGACATTCAGTACTTC.

A note on this clonotype: The conserved final phenylalanine or tryptophan is absent from the CDR3, which likely points to a read error. The chain employs TRBV5-1 and TRBJ2-7; 9 positions agree with TRBD1. The length of the CDR3 is 13 residues. Germline V gene data show CDR1 as SGHRS and CDR2 as YFSETQ. V was pared by 9 bases and J by 3 bases, with 7 bases of the junction left unmatched. The CDR3 nucleotides are TGCGCCATCGGCCTGGGACAGGGCTACGAGCAGTACTGC. Its protein product is CAIGLGQGYEQYC.

The chain has TRBV7-2 and TRBJ1-5; no definite D call. CDR1 SGHTA and CDR2 FQGNSA come from the germline V gene. V was clipped by 5 bases and J by 5 bases, with 10 bases between them. The CDR3 sequence is 13 residues long. The CDR3 here is CASSLIKDQPQHF. In DNA form, the CDR3 reads TGTGCCAGCAGCCTGATTAAAGATCAGCCCCAGCATTTT.